This record looks at one T cell receptor (beta chain) sequence and its context. Antigen: not known. This specimen comes from a study of T cell responses to AZD1222 COVID-19 vaccine. Study overall: Second doses at about 4 or about 12 weeks were pooled. Broader study findings: Females made up more of the donors, who were largely white British, and clonal diversity may have come out too low. Nearly half of the spike-specific TCRs reportedly recognize variant regions that carry no mutations. Spike as a whole was targeted by vaccine-associated CD4 TCRs, dominant at 160-218 and 743-854.

Sequencing was performed with immunoSEQ multiplex PCR; in TCRdb, only in-frame clones are kept and a portion is missing. Of 100,000 or so clones in the sample, about 87% were seen once. The V gene's germline CDR1 is MDHEN and CDR2 SYDVKM. The CDR3 consists of 14 residues. V was clipped by 5 bases and J by 7 bases; unmatched bases: 4. The TCR was taken from an adult in good health. This chain joins TRBV28 and TRBJ1-6, with 8 bases matching TRBD1. Here the sequenced sample was peripheral blood, taken on day 0 of AZD1222 vaccination. For the CDR3, the DNA is TGTGCCAGCAGTCAGGGGGCAAGGAATTCACCCCTCCACTTT. It is translated as CASSQGARNSPLHF. The whole variable domain, remainder taken from reference TRBV28 and TRBJ1-6, is DVKVTQSSRYLVKRTGEKVFLECVQDMDHENMFWYRQDPGLGLRLIYFSYDVKMKEKGDIPEGYSVSREKKERFSLILESASTNQTSMYLCASSQGARNSPLHFGNGTRLTVT.